Below are 32 T cell receptor beta chains sequenced from a single sample in a study of technical replicates of blood from a handful of donors (TCRdb year 2017). Library prep was done by the immunoSEQ multiplex PCR assay. In TCRdb, the immuneACCESS table is reduced to in-frame sequences with V and J assigned. These tables do not hold every clone; where another copy was compared, an unresolved V gene accounts for under half, and the others remain unexplained. Here the sample has 35,000 to 50,000 clones; around 96% occur a single time. The ten top clones hold 0.35% to 0.45% of the sample. The specimen was T cells isolated from PBMCs. The receptors shown here come from a human donor in good health.

The genes are TRBV5-4 and TRBJ2-1; TRBD2 matches at 15 bases. The germline gives CDR1 SGHNT, CDR2 YYREEE (reference sequence). The CDR3 consists of 17 residues. V was pared by 0 bases and J by 7 bases, with 5 bases of the junction left unmatched. DNA for the CDR3: TGTGCCAGCAGCTTGGGGTGGGGACTAGCGGGAGGTAATGAGCAGTTCTTC. As protein: CASSLGWGLAGGNEQFF.

V is TRBV19 and J is TRBJ2-5; 11 bases are shared with TRBD2. The J segment lost 3 bases and the V segment lost 6 bases, leaving 3 bases of the junction unmatched. Looked up from germline, CDR1 is LNHDA and CDR2 is SQIVND (reference sequence). This CDR3 region has 14 residues. CDR3 DNA: TGTGCCAGTAGCCAGGGACTAGCGGAAGAGACCCAGTACTTC. Its protein product is CASSQGLAEETQYF.

This clone was detected only a few times. The CDR3 DNA follows: TGTGCCAGCAGCGTTAAACAGGGAACATTCCACGAGCAGTACTTC. Amino acids: CASSVKQGTFHEQYF. The chain combines TRBV7-2 with TRBJ2-7, with a tentative D call TRBD1 (6 bases). The V end lost 5 bases, the J end lost 5 bases, and 19 bases lay between the germline ends. The CDR3 is 15 amino acids. Germline V CDR1 and CDR2: SGHTA, FQGNSA.

The V and J genes are TRBV28 and TRBJ2-7; D possibly corresponds to TRBD2 (5 bases). Per the germline V gene, CDR1 is MDHEN and CDR2 is SYDVKM. V dropped 8 bases and J dropped 2 bases, with 16 bases sitting between them. CDR3 size: 14 residues. CDR3 nucleotide sequence: TGTGCCAGCCGCTTGACATGGGAGACCTACGAGCAGTACTTC. Translating it yields CASRLTWETYEQYF.

V usage is TRBV9 and J usage is TRBJ2-1; a possible D gene is TRBD2 (6 bases). The germline gives CDR1 SGDLS, CDR2 YYNGEE. The CDR3 sequence is 16 residues long. V was cut by 0 bases and J by 3 bases, with 13 bases left in between. The CDR3 region is CASSVGASELYNEQFF. The CDR3 DNA follows: TGTGCCAGCAGCGTAGGGGCTAGCGAACTCTACAATGAGCAGTTCTTC.

The V gene is TRBV19, the J gene TRBJ2-5, with 7 bases that match TRBD1. This CDR3 spans 13 amino acids. The germline CDR1 and CDR2 sequences are LNHDA and SQIVND (reference sequence). J gave up 5 bases and V 8 bases, and 8 bases lay outside the gene matches. CDR3 sequence: CASRGQVRETQYF. In nucleotides, the CDR3 is TGTGCCAGTCGAGGACAGGTTCGCGAGACCCAGTACTTC.

CDR3 sequence: CASSDEEGKASSGNTIYF. The CDR3 DNA reads TGTGCCAGCAGTGACGAGGAAGGAAAGGCTAGCTCTGGAAACACCATATATTTT. V is TRBV2 and J is TRBJ1-3; no firm D call. Trimming stripped 3 bases from V and 0 bases from J, with 18 bases between. Germline CDR1 is SNHLY and CDR2 is FYNNEI. This CDR3 contains 18 residues.

The DNA of the CDR3 is TGTGCCAGCAGCTTGCCCGGGACAGGGGGGCTTTTTAACTATGGCTACACCTTC. It specifies CASSLPGTGGLFNYGYTF. V usage is TRBV5-6 and J usage is TRBJ1-2, with TRBD1 matching 11 bases. Germline V lookup: CDR1 SGHDT, CDR2 YYEEEE. V dropped 1 base and J dropped 1; count of bases not matched to a gene: 9. There are 18 residues in the CDR3. Based on the CDR3 plus reference TRBV5-6 and TRBJ1-2, the full variable domain is DAGVTQSPTHLIKTRGQQVTLRCSPKSGHDTVSWYQQALGQGPQFIFQYYEEEERQRGNFPDRFSGHQFPNYSSELNVNALLLGDSALYLCASSLPGTGGLFNYGYTFGSGTRLTVV.

This chain uses TRBV6-6 with TRBJ2-3; 10 bases align to TRBD2. This CDR3 region has 15 residues. Losses at the gene ends were 8 bases for V and 4 bases for J; bases not matched to a gene: 9. CDR1 and CDR2 from the germline V gene are MNHNY and SVGAGI (reference sequence). CDR3 nucleotide sequence: TGTGCCAGCCTAGAACTAGCGGGAAGCGCAGATACGCAGTATTTT. It encodes CASLELAGSADTQYF.

This sequence joins TRBV21-1 and TRBJ1-1; the D call of TRBD1 is as the table states it, not checked on the DNA. TRBV21-1 is an annotated pseudogene. The CDR3 is 15 residues long. Here the CDR3 DNA reads TGTGCCAGCAGCAAAAGAGGACAGGGCTCCACTGAAGCTTTCTTT. Residues: CASSKRGQGSTEAFF.

The chain combines TRBV11-1 with TRBJ2-7; 8 nucleotides align to TRBD1. V shed 1 base, J shed 3 bases, and the junction held 11 bases outside the gene matches. This CDR3 contains 17 residues. Germline lookup yields CDR1 SGHAT and CDR2 FQDESV (reference sequence). The CDR3 DNA reads TGTGCCAGCAGCTTAGGTTTGCCCGGGACAGGATTCTACGAGCAGTACTTC. Translated: CASSLGLPGTGFYEQYF. Together with reference TRBV11-1 and TRBJ2-7, the CDR3 gives the full variable domain: EAEVAQSPRYKITEKSQAVAFWCDPISGHATLYWYRQILGQGPELLVQFQDESVVDDSQLPKDRFSAERLKGVDSTLKIQPAELGDSAMYLCASSLGLPGTGFYEQYFGPGTRLTVT.

The V call is TRBV28, the J call TRBJ1-1; 10 bases line up with TRBD1. In germline, CDR1 is MDHEN, CDR2 SYDVKM. V lost 3 bases and J lost 1; bases outside the gene matches: 5. This CDR3 comprises 16 residues. The CDR3 DNA is TGTGCCAGCAGTTTGGGCGGGACAGGGGAGAACACTGAAGCTTTCTTT. Amino acids: CASSLGGTGENTEAFF.

The J gene is TRBJ2-3, the V gene TRBV14; unclear D gene. This CDR3 region has 13 residues. Germline values: CDR1 SGHDN, CDR2 FVKESK. Trimming took 0 bases from V and 6 from J, leaving 7 bases between them. As DNA, the CDR3 is TGTGCCAGCAGCCAAGACATAACTGATACGCAGTATTTT. It codes for CASSQDITDTQYF.

The chain employs TRBV7-9 and TRBJ1-1, with 7 bases identical to TRBD1. Per germline, CDR1 SEHNR and CDR2 FQNEAQ (reference sequence). This CDR3 is built from 13 residues. Unmatched junction bases numbered 1, after V lost 5 bases and J lost 1 base. The CDR3 nucleotides are TGTGCCAGCAGCAGACAGGGGAACACTGAAGCTTTCTTT. It specifies CASSRQGNTEAFF.

The V and J genes are TRBV6-5 and TRBJ1-3; maybe TRBD1 (5 bases). With 2 bases removed from V and 0 bases from J, the gap between germline ends came to 5 bases. Germline CDR1 is MNHEY and CDR2 is SVGAGI. The CDR3 consists of 14 residues. The CDR3 nucleotides are TGTGCCAGCAGTTACGGGGCCTCTGGAAACACCATATATTTT. Translation: CASSYGASGNTIYF.

The rearrangement joins TRBV13 to TRBJ2-3; 9 bases line up with TRBD1. The length of the CDR3 is 16 residues. V was pared by 4 bases and J by 1 base, with 6 bases of the junction left unmatched. In germline, CDR1 is PRHDT, CDR2 FYEKMQ (reference sequence). The CDR3 bases are TGTGCCAGCAGCTCCGGCCGGGACAGGGGCACAGATACGCAGTATTTT. This gives the protein CASSSGRDRGTDTQYF. Filled out from reference TRBV13 and TRBJ2-3, the complete variable domain reads AAGVIQSPRHLIKEKRETATLKCYPIPRHDTVYWYQQGPGQDPQFLISFYEKMQSDKGSIPDRFSAQQFSDYHSELNMSSLELGDSALYFCASSSGRDRGTDTQYFGPGTRLTVL.

V is TRBV7-3 and J is TRBJ2-3; no clear D. The CDR3 sequence is 12 residues long. Germline lookup yields CDR1 SGHTA and CDR2 FQGTGA. The V end lost 1 base, the J end lost 6 bases, and 5 bases lay between the germline ends. In nucleotides, the CDR3 is TGTGCCAGCAGCTTAAACGGGGATACGCAGTATTTT. Translated, it gives CASSLNGDTQYF. Looking up the rest from reference TRBV7-3 and TRBJ2-3 gives the full variable domain: GAGVSQTPSNKVTEKGKYVELRCDPISGHTALYWYRQSLGQGPEFLIYFQGTGAADDSGLPNDRFFAVRPEGSVSTLKIQRTERGDSAVYLCASSLNGDTQYFGPGTRLTVL.

CDR3 bases: TGTGCAAGTCGCTTAGTCCTAGCGAACACAGATACGCAGTATTTT. It translates to CASRLVLANTDTQYF. V usage is TRBV12-2 and J usage is TRBJ2-3; the table assigns TRBD2, which was not confirmed against the DNA. TRBV12-2 is shown as a pseudogene. The CDR3 covers 15 residues.

The rearrangement links TRBV6-5 to TRBJ1-6; D is uncertain. The germline V and J ends were trimmed by 4 bases and 7 bases, with 5 bases remaining between them. Per germline, CDR1 MNHEY and CDR2 SVGAGI. There are 12 residues in the CDR3. DNA of the CDR3: TGTGCCAGCAGTTCCATCAATTCACCCCTCCACTTT. Its protein is CASSSINSPLHF.

Concerning this clone: The junction and the germline gene differ at one end; a read error may be behind it. J is TRBJ1-1 and V is TRBV7-7; weak D call: TRBD1 (5 bases). Germline values: CDR1 SSHAT, CDR2 FNYEAQ (reference sequence). The CDR3 extends over 15 amino acids. The CDR3 coding sequence is TGTGCTAGCAGCAAGTTCGGGCAGGGGAACACTGAAGCTTTCTTT. Translation: CASSKFGQGNTEAFF. Full variable domain (remainder filled in from reference TRBV7-7 and TRBJ1-1): GAGVSQSPRYKVTKRGQDVTLRCDPISSHATLYWYQQALGQGPEFLTYFNYEAQPDKSGLPSDRFSAERPEGSISTLTIQRTEQRDSAMYRCASSKFGQGNTEAFFGQGTRLTVV.

The chain joins TRBV25-1 to TRBJ1-1, with D unresolved. With 1 base removed from V and 0 bases from J, the gap between germline ends came to 9 bases. Germline assignment: CDR1 MGHDK and CDR2 SYGVNS. The CDR3 spans 15 residues. CDR3 in amino acids: CASSESRLMNTEAFF. In nucleotides, the CDR3 is TGTGCCAGCAGTGAATCTCGGTTAATGAACACTGAAGCTTTCTTT.

The chain is built from TRBV7-9 and TRBJ2-2; TRBD1 aligns across 7 bases. The junction had 0 bases not matched to a gene; V was cut back by 11 bases and J by 3 bases. The germline V gene has CDR1 SEHNR and CDR2 FQNEAQ (reference sequence). The CDR3 loop spans 11 amino acids. The DNA of the CDR3 is TGTGCCGACAGGGACACCGGGGAGCTGTTTTTT. Its protein is CADRDTGELFF.

This chain links TRBV6-5 with TRBJ1-5; 7 bases fit TRBD1. The CDR3 loop spans 15 amino acids. Germline lookup yields CDR1 MNHEY and CDR2 SVGAGI. Trimming removed 0 bases from V and 6 bases from J; junction bases left unmatched: 5. CDR3 in amino acids: CASSYSTGVLQPQHF. The DNA for the CDR3 is TGTGCCAGCAGTTACTCTACAGGGGTTCTTCAGCCCCAGCATTTT.

The chain combines TRBV7-9 with TRBJ2-6; 7 bases match TRBD1. Germline V gives CDR1 SEHNR, CDR2 FQNEAQ (reference sequence). V was clipped by 5 bases and J by 7 bases; unmatched bases: 5. The CDR3 is made up of 14 amino acids. The CDR3 DNA sequence: TGTGCCAGCAGCCGCGACAGGGAAGCCAACGTCCTGACTTTC. Amino acids: CASSRDREANVLTF. The complete variable domain, with remaining parts taken from reference TRBV7-9 and TRBJ2-6, reads DTGVSQNPRHKITKRGQNVTFRCDPISEHNRLYWYRQTLGQGPEFLTYFQNEAQLEKSRLLSDRFSAERPKGSFSTLEIQRTEQGDSAMYLCASSRDREANVLTFGAGSRLTVL.

The chain employs TRBV28 and TRBJ2-7; TRBD1 aligns across 10 bases. Germline CDR1 is MDHEN and CDR2 is SYDVKM. The CDR3 contains 14 residues. The ends lost 6 bases at V and 4 bases at J; junction bases unmatched: 6. CDR3 residues: CASSSDRGRYEQYF. DNA of the CDR3: TGTGCCAGCAGCTCTGACAGGGGGCGGTACGAGCAGTACTTC.

The chain employs TRBV4-3 and TRBJ2-7; D gene unclear. The V and J ends lost 0 bases and 5 bases respectively, with 8 bases between them. The CDR3 sequence is 13 residues long. The germline CDR1 and CDR2 sequences are LGHNA and YSLEER. The CDR3 region is CASSQEMGHEQYF. The CDR3 region has the DNA TGCGCCAGCAGCCAAGAAATGGGCCACGAGCAGTACTTC.

This clone was recorded once. The chain has TRBV19 and TRBJ1-2; D is unresolved. Deletions cut 0 bases from V and 0 bases from J, with 14 bases between. The length of the CDR3 is 17 residues. Germline V gene data show CDR1 as LNHDA and CDR2 as SQIVND (reference sequence). The CDR3 loop is CASSIDREGKTNYGYTF. For the CDR3, the DNA is TGTGCCAGTAGTATAGATAGGGAGGGTAAGACTAACTATGGCTACACCTTC.

The V call is TRBV30, the J call TRBJ2-7; tentative D call: TRBD1 (5 bases). Looked up from germline, CDR1 is GTSNPN and CDR2 is SVGIG (reference sequence). The length of the CDR3 is 13 residues. V was cut by 1 base and J by 6 bases, with 13 bases left in between. The chain's CDR3 is CAWSEVLTGEQYF. In nucleotides, the CDR3 is TGTGCCTGGAGTGAAGTATTAACAGGCGAGCAGTACTTC.

The rearrangement joins TRBV5-5 to TRBJ1-4; D may be TRBD1 (5 bases). The germline V gene has CDR1 SGHKS and CDR2 YYEKEE (reference sequence). The CDR3 is 17 residues long. V dropped 2 bases and J dropped 5 bases, with 19 bases sitting between them. CDR3 loop: CASSFSLGPGRNEKLFF. The CDR3 nucleotides are TGTGCCAGCAGCTTTTCCCTAGGGCCAGGGCGAAATGAAAAACTGTTTTTT.

The V call is TRBV13, the J call TRBJ2-7, with D possibly being TRBD1 (5 bases). Germline CDR1 reads PRHDT; CDR2 reads FYEKMQ (reference sequence). The CDR3 runs 13 residues. Trimming left V 4 bases short and J 7 bases short, with 14 bases between. In DNA form, the CDR3 reads TGTGCCAGCAGCTCCCCAGGGTCTGGTGAGCAGTACTTC. This codes for CASSSPGSGEQYF.

The rearrangement joins TRBV7-9 to TRBJ2-5; 8 bases are shared with TRBD1. CDR1 and CDR2 (germline): SEHNR, FQNEAQ (reference sequence). V shed 4 bases, J shed 9 bases, and the junction held 7 bases outside the gene matches. CDR3 size: 13 residues. CDR3: CASSSGQGISQYF. The CDR3 coding sequence is TGTGCCAGCAGCTCCGGACAGGGAATTTCCCAGTACTTC.

The chain links TRBV7-8 to TRBJ2-1, with a tentative D call TRBD2 (5 bases). CDR3 length equals 17 residues. The germline gives CDR1 SGHVS, CDR2 FQNEAQ. V lost 3 bases, J lost 1 base, and 16 bases lay in between. The CDR3 nucleotides are TGTGCCAGCAGCTTCGATGCCAGCGGAAGTTCCTACAATGAGCAGTTCTTC. Encoded protein: CASSFDASGSSYNEQFF.